This paragraph reports one TCR beta chain. The sample comes from a study of CD8 T cells in Susac syndrome. With random hexamers, roughly 0.45 to 1 ug RNA was reverse transcribed. TCRdb analysed the immunoSEQ multiplex PCR reads with MiXCR anew, one entry per CDR3 protein. The sample contains about 200,000 distinct CDR3 sequences, around 93% of which appear only once. Sequencing used CD4+ T cells from PBMCs. This clonotype was obtained from a human donor with multiple sclerosis.

The CDR3 here is CAISESNRGNEQFF. The CDR3 DNA reads TGTGCCATCAGTGAGTCAAACCGAGGCAATGAGCAGTTCTTC. This chain uses TRBV10-3 with TRBJ2-1; no firm D call. V dropped 0 bases and J dropped 6 bases, with 9 bases sitting between them. Per germline, CDR1 ENHRY and CDR2 SYGVKD. The CDR3 has 14 amino acids.